A selection of T cell receptor beta chains follows, all from one sample in a study of T cell repertoires in cytomegalovirus infection. MiXCR was run by TCRdb on the reads, yielding one entry per CDR3 protein. The top ten hold about 94% of the sample, which has around 19,000 distinct CDR3 sequences, 42% seen once. Their cognate antigens are unknown. Sequences were derived from CD8+ T cells from cultured PBMCs, sampled from culture after CMV antigen stimulation. These receptor sequences come from a human donor in good health (CMV status not recorded). Some clones in this sample may be carry-over from other donors' samples. Both conserved end residues are part of each CDR3. A D gene is named only where the DNA matches it firmly. Size tells how often a clone was seen (once, few, many) or the class of an expanded clone, and some rows leave it out.

v_gene: TRBV2
j_gene: TRBJ2-7
len: 11
d_gene: -
abundance: -
CDR3aa: CASSEELEQYF
CDR3nt: TGTGCCAGCAGTGAAGAACTGGAGCAGTACTTC

v_gene: TRBV7-2
j_gene: TRBJ1-1
len: 14
d_gene: -
abundance: few
CDR3aa: CASSFNTFDTEAFF
CDR3nt: TGTGCCAGCAGCTTTAACACCTTCGACACTGAAGCTTTCTTT

v_gene: TRBV12-3/TRBV12-4
j_gene: TRBJ2-5
len: 14
d_gene: -
abundance: -
CDR3aa: CASSRAAYQETQYF
CDR3nt: TGTGCCAGCAGCCGCGCCGCGTACCAAGAGACCCAGTACTTC

v_gene: TRBV7-4
j_gene: TRBJ1-2
len: 10
d_gene: -
abundance: -
CDR3aa: CASRGDGYTF
CDR3nt: TGTGCCAGCAGAGGGGATGGCTACACCTTC

v_gene: TRBV5-1
j_gene: TRBJ2-3
len: 15
d_gene: -
abundance: -
CDR3aa: CASSLGEGSTDTQYF
CDR3nt: TGCGCCAGCAGCTTGGGTGAGGGGAGCACAGATACGCAGTATTTT

v_gene: TRBV7-9
j_gene: TRBJ2-5
len: 15
d_gene: TRBD2
abundance: -
CDR3aa: CASSPLAGGPETQYF
CDR3nt: TGTGCCAGCAGCCCCCTAGCGGGGGGCCCAGAGACCCAGTACTTC

v_gene: TRBV7-9
j_gene: TRBJ2-5
len: 16
d_gene: -
abundance: -
CDR3aa: CASSLSTSLYQETQYF
CDR3nt: TGTGCCAGCAGCCTGTCGACCAGCTTGTACCAAGAGACCCAGTACTTC

v_gene: TRBV11-2
j_gene: TRBJ2-1
len: 12
d_gene: -
abundance: -
CDR3aa: CASSFSGTEQFF
CDR3nt: TGTGCCAGCAGCTTTTCCGGGACTGAGCAGTTCTTC

v_gene: TRBV9
j_gene: TRBJ2-2
len: 13
d_gene: -
abundance: -
CDR3aa: CASSVAYTGELFF
CDR3nt: TGTGCCAGCAGCGTAGCTTACACCGGGGAGCTGTTTTTT

v_gene: TRBV7-9
j_gene: TRBJ1-6
len: 15
d_gene: -
abundance: -
CDR3aa: CASRPSQGFDSPLHF
CDR3nt: TGTGCCAGCAGGCCAAGCCAGGGTTTCGATTCACCCCTCCACTTT

v_gene: TRBV28
j_gene: TRBJ1-6
len: 15
d_gene: -
abundance: -
CDR3aa: CASSTRHSSYSPLHF
CDR3nt: TGTGCCAGCAGTACCCGACATTCATCCTATTCACCCCTCCACTTT

v_gene: TRBV5-6
j_gene: TRBJ2-5
len: 16
d_gene: TRBD1
abundance: -
CDR3aa: CASSRLTGRVQETQYF
CDR3nt: TGTGCCAGCAGCCGCCTGACAGGGAGAGTCCAAGAGACCCAGTACTTC

v_gene: TRBV6-6
j_gene: TRBJ2-5
len: 13
d_gene: TRBD1
abundance: few
CDR3aa: CASSYGTEETQYF
CDR3nt: TGTGCCAGCAGTTACGGGACAGAAGAGACCCAGTACTTC

v_gene: TRBV7-6
j_gene: TRBJ2-7
len: 15
d_gene: TRBD1
abundance: few
CDR3aa: CASSLAGTGSHEQYF
CDR3nt: TGTGCCAGCAGCTTAGCCGGGACAGGGTCCCACGAGCAGTACTTC

v_gene: TRBV6-6
j_gene: TRBJ2-2
len: 13
d_gene: -
abundance: -
CDR3aa: CASSYGVTGELFF
CDR3nt: TGTGCCAGCAGTTACGGGGTCACCGGGGAGCTGTTTTTT

v_gene: TRBV27
j_gene: TRBJ1-4
len: 15
d_gene: TRBD1
abundance: -
CDR3aa: CASSFTEDRRKNLFF
CDR3nt: TGTGCCAGCAGTTTTACCGAGGACAGGCGAAAAAATCTGTTTTTT

v_gene: TRBV27
j_gene: TRBJ1-4
len: 16
d_gene: -
abundance: -
CDR3aa: CASRRAGVATNEKLFF
CDR3nt: TGTGCCAGCCGAAGGGCGGGAGTTGCAACTAATGAAAAACTGTTTTTT

v_gene: TRBV19
j_gene: TRBJ1-4
len: 15
d_gene: TRBD1
abundance: few
CDR3aa: CASSIYGRGQEKLFF
CDR3nt: TGTGCCAGTAGTATTTACGGCAGGGGGCAAGAAAAACTGTTTTTT

v_gene: TRBV7-8
j_gene: TRBJ1-1
len: 13
d_gene: -
abundance: few
CDR3aa: CASSPPPGTEAFF
CDR3nt: TGTGCCAGCAGTCCTCCGCCGGGCACTGAAGCTTTCTTT

v_gene: TRBV28
j_gene: TRBJ2-7
len: 13
d_gene: -
abundance: few
CDR3aa: CASSSLAGDEQYF
CDR3nt: TGTGCCAGCAGTTCCCTCGCAGGGGACGAGCAGTACTTC

v_gene: TRBV6-5
j_gene: TRBJ2-7
len: 14
d_gene: -
abundance: few
CDR3aa: CASSYDLARDEQYF
CDR3nt: TGTGCCAGCAGTTACGACCTAGCACGAGACGAGCAGTACTTC

v_gene: TRBV4-3
j_gene: TRBJ2-1
len: 14
d_gene: TRBD2
abundance: -
CDR3aa: CASSQASGSTEQFF
CDR3nt: TGCGCCAGCAGCCAAGCTAGCGGGAGTACTGAGCAGTTCTTC